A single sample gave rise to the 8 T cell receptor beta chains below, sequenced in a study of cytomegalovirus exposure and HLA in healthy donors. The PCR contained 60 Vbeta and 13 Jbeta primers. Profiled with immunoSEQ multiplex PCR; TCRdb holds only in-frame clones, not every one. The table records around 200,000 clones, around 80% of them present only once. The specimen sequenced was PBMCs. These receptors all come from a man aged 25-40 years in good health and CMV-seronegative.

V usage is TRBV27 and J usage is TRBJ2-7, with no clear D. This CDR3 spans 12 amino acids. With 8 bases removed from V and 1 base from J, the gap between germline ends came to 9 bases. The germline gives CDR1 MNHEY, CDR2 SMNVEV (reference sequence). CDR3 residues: CASFRRSYEQYF. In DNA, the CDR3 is TGTGCCAGCTTTCGCAGATCCTACGAGCAGTACTTC.

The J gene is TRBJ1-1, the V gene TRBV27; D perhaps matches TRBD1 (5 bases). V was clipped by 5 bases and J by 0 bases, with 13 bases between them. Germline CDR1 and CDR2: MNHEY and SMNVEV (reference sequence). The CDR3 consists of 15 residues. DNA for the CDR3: TGTGCCAGCAGTGCTCGACAGAGAGTGAACACTGAAGCTTTCTTT. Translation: CASSARQRVNTEAFF.

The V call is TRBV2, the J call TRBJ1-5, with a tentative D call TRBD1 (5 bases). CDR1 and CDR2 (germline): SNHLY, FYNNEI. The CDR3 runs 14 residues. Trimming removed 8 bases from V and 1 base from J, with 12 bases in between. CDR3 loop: CASGGGGSNQPQHF. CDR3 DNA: TGTGCCAGCGGGGGGGGAGGGAGCAATCAGCCCCAGCATTTT.

CDR3 in amino acids: CASSLDRVGGYTF. In nucleotides, the CDR3 is TGCGCCAGCAGCTTGGACAGGGTGGGTGGCTACACCTTC. The genes are TRBV5-1 and TRBJ1-2; D possibly corresponds to TRBD1 (6 bases). Germline V lookup: CDR1 SGHRS, CDR2 YFSETQ. Trimming left V 0 bases short and J 7 bases short, with 10 bases between. The CDR3 length is 13 residues.

This CDR3 reads CASSYTGYEAFF. As DNA, the CDR3 is TGTGCCAGCAGTTATACAGGGTATGAAGCTTTCTTT. The V gene is TRBV6-6, the J gene TRBJ1-1; maybe TRBD1 (6 bases). Trimming took off 3 bases at V and 7 bases at J, with 9 bases between the two ends. This CDR3 comprises 12 residues. CDR1 MNHNY and CDR2 SVGAGI come from the germline V gene (reference sequence).

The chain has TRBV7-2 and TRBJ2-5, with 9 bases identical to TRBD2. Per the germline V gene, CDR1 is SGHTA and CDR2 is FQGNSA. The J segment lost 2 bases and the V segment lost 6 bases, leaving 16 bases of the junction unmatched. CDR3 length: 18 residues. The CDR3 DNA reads TGTGCCAGCAGGAGAGGGGGCAGAGGTAGCGGGAGTCAAGAGACCCAGTACTTC. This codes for CASRRGGRGSGSQETQYF.

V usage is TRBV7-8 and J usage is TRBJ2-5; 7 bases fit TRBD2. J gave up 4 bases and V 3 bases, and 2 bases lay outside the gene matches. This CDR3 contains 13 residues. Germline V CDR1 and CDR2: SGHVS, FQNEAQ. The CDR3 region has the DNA TGTGCCAGCAGCTTGCGGGAGAGAGAGACCCAGTACTTC. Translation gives CASSLRERETQYF. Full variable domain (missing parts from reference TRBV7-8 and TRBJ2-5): GAGVSQSPRYKVAKRGQDVALRCDPISGHVSLFWYQQALGQGPEFLTYFQNEAQLDKSGLPSDRFFAERPEGSVSTLKIQRTQQEDSAVYLCASSLRERETQYFGPGTRLLVL.

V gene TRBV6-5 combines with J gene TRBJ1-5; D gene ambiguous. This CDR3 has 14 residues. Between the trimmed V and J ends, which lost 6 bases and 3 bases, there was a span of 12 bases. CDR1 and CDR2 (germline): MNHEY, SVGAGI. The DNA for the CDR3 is TGTGCCAGCAGGGGTATCGGAGTCAATCAGCCCCAGCATTTT. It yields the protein CASRGIGVNQPQHF.